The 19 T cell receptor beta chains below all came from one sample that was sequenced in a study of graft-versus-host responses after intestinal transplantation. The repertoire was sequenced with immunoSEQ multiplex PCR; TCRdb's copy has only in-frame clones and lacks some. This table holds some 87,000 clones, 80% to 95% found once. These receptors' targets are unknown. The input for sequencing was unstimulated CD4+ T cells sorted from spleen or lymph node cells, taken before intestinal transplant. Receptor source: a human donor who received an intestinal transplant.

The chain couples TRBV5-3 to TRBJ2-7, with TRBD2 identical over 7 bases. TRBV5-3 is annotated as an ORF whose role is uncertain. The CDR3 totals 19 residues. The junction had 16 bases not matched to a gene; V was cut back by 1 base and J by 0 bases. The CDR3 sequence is CARSLFLGRPFFYSYEQYF. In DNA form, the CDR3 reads TGTGCCAGAAGCTTGTTTCTCGGGAGGCCTTTCTTCTACTCCTACGAGCAGTACTTC.

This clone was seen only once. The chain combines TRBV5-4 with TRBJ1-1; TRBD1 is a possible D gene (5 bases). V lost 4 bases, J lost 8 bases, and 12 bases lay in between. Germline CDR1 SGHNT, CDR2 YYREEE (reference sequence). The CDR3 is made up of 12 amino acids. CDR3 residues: CASSPQGPEAFF. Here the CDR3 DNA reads TGTGCCAGCAGCCCCCAGGGACCCGAAGCTTTCTTT.

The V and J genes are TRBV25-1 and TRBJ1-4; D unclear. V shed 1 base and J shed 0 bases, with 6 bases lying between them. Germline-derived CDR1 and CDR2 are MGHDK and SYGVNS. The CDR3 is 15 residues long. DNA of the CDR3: TGTGCCAGCAGTGAATCGGGAACAACTAATGAAAAACTGTTTTTT. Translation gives CASSESGTTNEKLFF.

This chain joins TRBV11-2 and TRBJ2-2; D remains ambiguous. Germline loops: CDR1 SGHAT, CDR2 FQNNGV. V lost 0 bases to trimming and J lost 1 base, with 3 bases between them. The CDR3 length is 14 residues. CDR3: CASSLDWNTGELFF. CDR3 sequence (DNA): TGTGCCAGCAGCTTAGACTGGAACACCGGGGAGCTGTTTTTT.

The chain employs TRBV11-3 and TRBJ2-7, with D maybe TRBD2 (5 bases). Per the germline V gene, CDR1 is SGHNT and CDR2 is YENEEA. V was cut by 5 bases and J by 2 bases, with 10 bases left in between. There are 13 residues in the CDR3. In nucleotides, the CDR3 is TGTGCCAGCAGCCGCGGGCCGCCCTACGAGCAGTACTTC. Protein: CASSRGPPYEQYF.

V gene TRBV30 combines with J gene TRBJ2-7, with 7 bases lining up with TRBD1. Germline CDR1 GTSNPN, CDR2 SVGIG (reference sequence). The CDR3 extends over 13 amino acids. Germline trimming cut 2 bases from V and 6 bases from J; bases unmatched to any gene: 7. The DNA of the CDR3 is TGTGCCTGGAGTATGCGACAGGGCGGCGAGCAGTACTTC. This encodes CAWSMRQGGEQYF.

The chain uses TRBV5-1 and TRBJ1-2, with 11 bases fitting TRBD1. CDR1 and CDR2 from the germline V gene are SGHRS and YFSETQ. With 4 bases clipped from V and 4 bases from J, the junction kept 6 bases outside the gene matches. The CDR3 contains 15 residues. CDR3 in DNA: TGCGCCAGCAGCCCGGAAGGACAGGGGGCCTATGGCTACACCTTC. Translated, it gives CASSPEGQGAYGYTF. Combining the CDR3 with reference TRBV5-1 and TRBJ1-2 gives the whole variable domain KAGVTQTPRYLIKTRGQQVTLSCSPISGHRSVSWYQQTPGQGLQFLFEYFSETQRNKGNFPGRFSGRQFSNSRSEMNVSTLELGDSALYLCASSPEGQGAYGYTFGSGTRLTVV.

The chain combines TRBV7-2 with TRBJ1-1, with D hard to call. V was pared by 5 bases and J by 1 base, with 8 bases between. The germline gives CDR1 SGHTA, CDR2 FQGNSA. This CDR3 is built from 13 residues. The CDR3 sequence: CASSVRSNTEAFF. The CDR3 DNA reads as TGTGCCAGCAGCGTCCGATCGAACACTGAAGCTTTCTTT.

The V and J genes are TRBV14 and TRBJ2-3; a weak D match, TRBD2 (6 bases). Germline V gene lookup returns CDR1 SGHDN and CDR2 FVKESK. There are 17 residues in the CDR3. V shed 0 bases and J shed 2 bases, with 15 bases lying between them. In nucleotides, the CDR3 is TGTGCCAGCAGCCAAGATCGGGGGTCGGTCCTCACAGATACGCAGTATTTT. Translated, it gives CASSQDRGSVLTDTQYF.

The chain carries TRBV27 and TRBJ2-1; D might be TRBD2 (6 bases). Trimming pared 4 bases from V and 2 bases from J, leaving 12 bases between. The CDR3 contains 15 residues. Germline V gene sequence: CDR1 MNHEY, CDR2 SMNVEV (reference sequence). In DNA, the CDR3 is TGTGCCAGCAGTTACACTAGCAGCACCTACAATGAGCAGTTCTTC. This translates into CASSYTSSTYNEQFF.

The CDR3, as DNA: TGCGCCAGCAGTGTTGGGGGTTTCCCCTACGAGCAGTACTTC. It encodes CASSVGGFPYEQYF. The chain recombines TRBV10-1 with TRBJ2-7; the D gene could be TRBD1 or TRBD2 (5 bases each). CDR3 length equals 14 residues. Trimming cost V 4 bases and J 2 bases, with 12 bases left between them. Per germline, CDR1 WNHNN and CDR2 SYGVQD (reference sequence).

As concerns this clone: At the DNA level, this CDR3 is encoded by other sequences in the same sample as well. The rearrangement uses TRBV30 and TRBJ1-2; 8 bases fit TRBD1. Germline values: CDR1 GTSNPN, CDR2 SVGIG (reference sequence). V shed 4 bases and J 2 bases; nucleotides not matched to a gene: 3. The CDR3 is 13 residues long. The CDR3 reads CAWNQGANYGYTF. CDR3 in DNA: TGTGCCTGGAATCAGGGGGCGAACTATGGCTACACCTTC.

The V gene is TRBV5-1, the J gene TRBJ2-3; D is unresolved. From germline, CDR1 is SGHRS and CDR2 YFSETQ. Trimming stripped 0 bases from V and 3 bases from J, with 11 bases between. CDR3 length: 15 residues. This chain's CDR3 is CASSLAGPTTDTQYF. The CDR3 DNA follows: TGCGCCAGCAGCTTGGCCGGACCAACTACAGATACGCAGTATTTT.

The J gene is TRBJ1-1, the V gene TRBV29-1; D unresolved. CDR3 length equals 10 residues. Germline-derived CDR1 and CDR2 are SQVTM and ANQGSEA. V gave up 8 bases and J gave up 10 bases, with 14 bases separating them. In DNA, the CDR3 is TGCAGCCCCGCAGCCCCGGGAGCTTTCTTT. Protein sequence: CSPAAPGAFF.

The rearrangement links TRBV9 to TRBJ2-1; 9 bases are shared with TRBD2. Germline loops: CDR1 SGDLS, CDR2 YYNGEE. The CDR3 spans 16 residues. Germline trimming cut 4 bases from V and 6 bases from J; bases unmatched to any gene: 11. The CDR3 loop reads CASSPRGGRAGNEQFF. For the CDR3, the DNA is TGTGCCAGCAGCCCCCGAGGCGGGAGGGCGGGCAATGAGCAGTTCTTC.

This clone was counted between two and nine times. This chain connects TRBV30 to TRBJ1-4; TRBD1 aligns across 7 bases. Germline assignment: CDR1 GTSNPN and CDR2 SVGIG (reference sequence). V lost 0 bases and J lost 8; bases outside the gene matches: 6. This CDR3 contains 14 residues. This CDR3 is CAWSVKGADEKLFF. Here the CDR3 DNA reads TGTGCCTGGAGTGTCAAGGGGGCTGACGAAAAACTGTTTTTT. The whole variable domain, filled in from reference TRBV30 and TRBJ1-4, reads SQTIHQWPATLVQPVGSPLSLECTVEGTSNPNLYWYRQAAGRGLQLLFYSVGIGQISSEVPQNLSASRPQDRQFILSSKKLLLSDSGFYLCAWSVKGADEKLFFGSGTQLSVL.

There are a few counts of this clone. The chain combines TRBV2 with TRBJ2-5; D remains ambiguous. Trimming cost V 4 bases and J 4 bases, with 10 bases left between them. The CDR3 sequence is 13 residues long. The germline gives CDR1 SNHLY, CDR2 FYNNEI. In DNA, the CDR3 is TGTGCCAGCAGTGGTGTAGATGGAGAGACCCAGTACTTC. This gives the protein CASSGVDGETQYF.

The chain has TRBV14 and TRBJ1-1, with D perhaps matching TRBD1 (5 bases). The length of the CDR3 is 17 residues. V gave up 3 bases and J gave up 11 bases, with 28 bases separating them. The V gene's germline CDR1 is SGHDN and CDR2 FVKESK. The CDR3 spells CASSHPQPAGPKGNAFF. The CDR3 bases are TGTGCCAGCAGCCATCCCCAGCCCGCAGGGCCTAAGGGGAATGCTTTCTTT.

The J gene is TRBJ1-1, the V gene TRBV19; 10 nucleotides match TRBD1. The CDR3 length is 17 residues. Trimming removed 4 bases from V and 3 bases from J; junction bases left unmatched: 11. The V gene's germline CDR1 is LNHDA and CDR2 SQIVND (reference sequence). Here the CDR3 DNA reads TGTGCCAGTAGTAGGTTGCGGACAGGGGGACTGGACACTGAAGCTTTCTTT. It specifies CASSRLRTGGLDTEAFF.